One sample yielded the 17 T cell receptor beta chains listed below, sequenced in a study of shared clonotypes between healthy human individuals. TCRdb keeps only in-frame clones here, not all; method: immunoSEQ multiplex PCR. The sample shows some 2 million clones, approximately 94% of them seen only once. Terminally differentiated effector memory CD45RA+ cells were excluded by CCR7 positive selection of CD45RO-negative cells. Sequenced material: naive CD8+ T cells sorted from blood. The receptor set was obtained from a man younger than 30 in good health.

This clone was picked up a small number of times. J is TRBJ2-7 and V is TRBV11-2, with D uncertain. CDR3 length: 11 amino acids. The V end lost 7 bases, the J end lost 6 bases, and 10 bases lay between the germline ends. From germline, CDR1 is SGHAT and CDR2 FQNNGV. The CDR3 nucleotides are TGTGCCAGCAACCTTGGGCGCGAGCAGTACTTC. Protein product: CASNLGREQYF. The full variable domain, its missing parts supplied by reference TRBV11-2 and TRBJ2-7, is EAGVAQSPRYKIIEKRQSVAFWCNPISGHATLYWYQQILGQGPKLLIQFQNNGVVDDSQLPKDRFSAERLKGVDSTLKIQPAKLEDSAVYLCASNLGREQYFGPGTRLTVT.

The genes are TRBV9 and TRBJ1-3; D is perhaps TRBD1 (5 bases). Germline CDR1 and CDR2: SGDLS and YYNGEE. The CDR3 totals 14 residues. Trimming removed 3 bases from V and 2 bases from J, with 9 bases in between. In DNA, the CDR3 is TGTGCCAGCAGCGCGGGGCCACCTGGAAACACCATATATTTT. Translated, it gives CASSAGPPGNTIYF. Full variable domain (remainder filled in from reference TRBV9 and TRBJ1-3): DSGVTQTPKHLITATGQRVTLRCSPRSGDLSVYWYQQSLDQGLQFLIQYYNGEERAKGNILERFSAQQFPDLHSELNLSSLELGDSALYFCASSAGPPGNTIYFGEGSWLTVV.

J is TRBJ2-1 and V is TRBV2, with 7 bases lining up with TRBD1. This CDR3 is 15 amino acids long. With 6 bases clipped from V and 6 bases from J, the junction kept 11 bases outside the gene matches. The germline V gene has CDR1 SNHLY and CDR2 FYNNEI. CDR3 amino acids: CASRPTGSGFNEQFF. CDR3 in DNA: TGTGCCAGCAGACCGACAGGGTCGGGCTTCAATGAGCAGTTCTTC. Filled out from reference TRBV2 and TRBJ2-1, the complete variable domain reads EPEVTQTPSHQVTQMGQEVILRCVPISNHLYFYWYRQILGQKVEFLVSFYNNEISEKSEIFDDQFSVERPDGSNFTLKIRSTKLEDSAMYFCASRPTGSGFNEQFFGPGTRLTVL.

This sequence joins TRBV28 and TRBJ1-2; D is possibly TRBD1 (6 bases). Germline V gives CDR1 MDHEN, CDR2 SYDVKM. With 7 bases removed from V and 3 bases from J, the gap between germline ends came to 15 bases. The CDR3 runs to 14 residues. Written as DNA, the CDR3 is TGTGCCAGCACAGGGGTTAAAGTCGACTATGGCTACACCTTC. This codes for CASTGVKVDYGYTF.

As concerns this clone: The sample holds other DNA sequences that translate to the same CDR3. The chain uses TRBV30 and TRBJ2-1; 9 positions agree with TRBD1. The CDR3 covers 15 residues. After removal of 0 bases from V and 4 bases from J, the junction contained 4 bases not matched to a gene. CDR1 GTSNPN and CDR2 SVGIG come from the germline V gene (reference sequence). CDR3 loop: CAWSVLGQGYNEQFF. The CDR3 DNA follows: TGTGCCTGGAGTGTACTGGGACAGGGATACAATGAGCAGTTCTTC.

The chain uses TRBV13 and TRBJ1-1; D may be TRBD1 (6 bases). Germline CDR1 and CDR2: PRHDT and FYEKMQ (reference sequence). Between the trimmed V and J ends, which lost 5 bases and 3 bases, there was a span of 10 bases. The length of the CDR3 is 13 residues. This CDR3 reads CASSPEGDTEAFF. The CDR3 bases are TGTGCCAGCAGCCCAGAGGGGGACACTGAAGCTTTCTTT.

The J gene is TRBJ1-1, the V gene TRBV5-6; no clear D gene. CDR1 is SGHDT, CDR2 YYEEEE, per germline. Trimming pared 9 bases from V and 1 base from J, leaving 19 bases between. CDR3 length equals 15 residues. CDR3 DNA: TGTGCCACTCACCGACAAGAGGAGAGGAACACTGAAGCTTTCTTT. Translation gives CATHRQEERNTEAFF.

With respect to this clone: Germline is not matched at one junction end, which may reflect a read error. The same CDR3 arises from other DNA sequences in this sample as well. The V gene is TRBV6-1, the J gene TRBJ1-3; D remains ambiguous. Germline V lookup: CDR1 MNHNS, CDR2 SASEGT. The CDR3 is 15 residues long. Here the CDR3 DNA reads TGTGCCAGCAGCGAAGGACGGAGCTCTGGAAACACCATATATTTT. Translating it yields CASSEGRSSGNTIYF.

This chain links TRBV7-6 with TRBJ2-2; 12 bases fit TRBD2. Germline V gene data show CDR1 as SGHVS and CDR2 as FNYEAQ. V lost 4 bases to trimming and J lost 4 bases; unmatched junction nucleotides: 4. The CDR3 sequence is 16 residues long. The CDR3, as DNA: TGTGCCAGCAGCTCGCCGACTAGCGGGAGCACCGGGGAGCTGTTTTTT. Protein sequence: CASSSPTSGSTGELFF.

V gene TRBV27 combines with J gene TRBJ2-3; D remains unclear. Germline V gives CDR1 MNHEY, CDR2 SMNVEV (reference sequence). This CDR3 is built from 13 residues. With 5 bases removed from V and 4 bases from J, the gap between germline ends came to 10 bases. CDR3 region: CASSPYIADTQYF. For the CDR3, the DNA is TGTGCCAGCAGTCCTTATATCGCAGATACGCAGTATTTT.

The chain has TRBV15 and TRBJ1-1; possible D gene TRBD1, 6 bases. CDR1 and CDR2 from the germline V gene are LNHNV and YYDKDF (reference sequence). CDR3 size: 15 residues. V lost 1 base, J lost 1 base, and 10 bases lay in between. The CDR3 sequence is CATSRAGGANTEAFF. As DNA, the CDR3 is TGTGCCACCAGCAGAGCGGGGGGCGCGAACACTGAAGCTTTCTTT.

This rearrangement joins TRBV30 to TRBJ2-7, with 7 bases identical to TRBD1. The CDR3 runs to 15 residues. Trimming cost V 3 bases and J 3 bases; bases outside gene matches: 11. Germline CDR1 and CDR2: GTSNPN and SVGIG (reference sequence). The DNA of the CDR3 is TGTGCCTGGAGACCCCCACCGGGACAGATCTACGAGCAGTACTTC. This translates into CAWRPPPGQIYEQYF.

The chain combines TRBV27 with TRBJ1-2; D call uncertain. V was cut by 2 bases and J by 2 bases, with 6 bases left in between. The CDR3 covers 13 residues. Per the germline V gene, CDR1 is MNHEY and CDR2 is SMNVEV (reference sequence). The CDR3 DNA reads as TGTGCCAGCAGTTTAAATCGGAACTATGGCTACACCTTC. It codes for CASSLNRNYGYTF.

V and J are TRBV6-6 and TRBJ1-2, with 8 bases matching TRBD1. Germline V gene lookup returns CDR1 MNHNY and CDR2 SVGAGI (reference sequence). The CDR3 has 15 amino acids. Trimming removed 2 bases from V and 5 bases from J; junction bases left unmatched: 7. The CDR3 sequence is CASSYTLDRDYGYTF. CDR3 DNA sequence: TGTGCCAGCAGTTACACCCTGGACAGGGATTATGGCTACACCTTC.

The chain recombines TRBV9 with TRBJ2-7; 9 bases align to TRBD2. Germline-derived CDR1 and CDR2 are SGDLS and YYNGEE. Germline trimming cut 4 bases from V and 7 bases from J; bases unmatched to any gene: 9. This CDR3 region has 14 residues. CDR3 in amino acids: CASSLAGIDGEQYF. CDR3 in DNA: TGTGCCAGCAGCCTAGCGGGAATTGATGGGGAGCAGTACTTC.

As regards this clone: The sample holds other DNA sequences that translate to the same CDR3. The gene calls are TRBV7-9 and TRBJ2-3, with D maybe TRBD2 (5 bases). The germline V gene has CDR1 SEHNR and CDR2 FQNEAQ (reference sequence). Trimming took 0 bases from V and 5 from J, leaving 9 bases between them. The CDR3 has 14 amino acids. The CDR3: CASSLAGVGDTQYF. Here the CDR3 DNA reads TGTGCCAGCAGCTTAGCGGGAGTTGGAGATACGCAGTATTTT.

The rearrangement links TRBV28 to TRBJ1-5, with TRBD1 identical over 7 bases. Germline values: CDR1 MDHEN, CDR2 SYDVKM. With 7 bases clipped from V and 0 bases from J, the junction kept 6 bases outside the gene matches. The length of the CDR3 is 15 residues. CDR3 protein: CASKGDSYSNQPQHF. CDR3 coding DNA: TGTGCCAGCAAAGGGGACAGTTATAGCAATCAGCCCCAGCATTTT.